This T cell receptor (beta chain) came from a study of T cells after yellow fever vaccination. In its sample, this clonotype was seen a few times. TCRdb redid the calling of the 5' RACE reads with MiXCR, one entry per CDR3 protein. The sample lists 500,000 to 550,000 distinct CDR3 sequences, 21% seen once, with 15% to 20% in the top ten. The germline V and J ends were trimmed by 1 base and 3 bases, with 15 bases remaining between them. The CDR3 totals 17 residues. CDR1 and CDR2 from the germline V gene are SEHNR and FQNEAQ (reference sequence). This clonotype was obtained from a young man who received the YFV17D yellow fever vaccine. This chain links TRBV7-9 with TRBJ2-2; perhaps TRBD2 as D (5 bases). The sequences come from PBMCs, collected roughly 23 days after the first yellow fever vaccination. CDR3 region: CASSLVLTGMDTGELFF. The DNA for the CDR3 is TGTGCCAGCAGCTTAGTACTAACGGGGATGGACACCGGGGAGCTGTTTTTT. The full variable domain, with the rest looked up from reference TRBV7-9 and TRBJ2-2, is DTGVSQNPRHKITKRGQNVTFRCDPISEHNRLYWYRQTLGQGPEFLTYFQNEAQLEKSRLLSDRFSAERPKGSFSTLEIQRTEQGDSAMYLCASSLVLTGMDTGELFFGEGSRLTVL.